The 21 T cell receptor beta chains listed next were all sequenced from one sample in a study of blood T cell repertoires in COVID-19. Using immunoSEQ multiplex PCR, the repertoire was profiled, and TCRdb retains in-frame clones only, with some absent. This table holds about 170,000 clones, less than 85% found once. The material sequenced was PBMCs or T cells enriched from blood (not recorded which). These receptors originate from a woman in her forties or fifties who had recovered from COVID-19.

This chain connects TRBV25-1 to TRBJ1-2; tentatively, D is TRBD1 (5 bases). Between the trimmed V and J ends, which lost 8 bases and 3 bases, there was a span of 10 bases. CDR3 length: 12 residues. The germline gives CDR1 MGHDK, CDR2 SYGVNS. The CDR3 DNA sequence: TGTGCCAGCCACAGGACCTACTATGGCTACACCTTC. This translates into CASHRTYYGYTF.

The chain recombines TRBV9 with TRBJ1-5; D gene uncertain. The CDR3 runs 14 residues. V was pared by 4 bases and J by 9 bases, with 17 bases between. The V gene's germline CDR1 is SGDLS and CDR2 YYNGEE. The CDR3 spells CASSPQEAPGPQHF. In DNA form, the CDR3 reads TGTGCCAGCAGCCCCCAGGAGGCGCCGGGGCCCCAGCATTTT. Variable domain in full (rest from reference TRBV9 and TRBJ1-5): DSGVTQTPKHLITATGQRVTLRCSPRSGDLSVYWYQQSLDQGLQFLIQYYNGEERAKGNILERFSAQQFPDLHSELNLSSLELGDSALYFCASSPQEAPGPQHFGDGTRLSIL.

The chain recombines TRBV2 with TRBJ2-3; 8 bases match TRBD2. This CDR3 is built from 13 residues. CDR1 is SNHLY, CDR2 FYNNEI, per germline. V shed 7 bases and J 2 bases; nucleotides not matched to a gene: 2. CDR3 residues: CASIAGTTDTQYF. For the CDR3, the DNA is TGTGCCAGCATAGCGGGAACCACAGATACGCAGTATTTT. The whole variable domain, remainder taken from reference TRBV2 and TRBJ2-3, is EPEVTQTPSHQVTQMGQEVILRCVPISNHLYFYWYRQILGQKVEFLVSFYNNEISEKSEIFDDQFSVERPDGSNFTLKIRSTKLEDSAMYFCASIAGTTDTQYFGPGTRLTVL.

V and J are TRBV5-4 and TRBJ2-5; a possible D gene is TRBD2 (6 bases). The CDR3 length is 15 residues. With 4 bases removed from V and 0 bases from J, the gap between germline ends came to 13 bases. Per germline, CDR1 SGHNT and CDR2 YYREEE (reference sequence). The CDR3 DNA sequence: TGTGCCAGCAGCCCGGGACTGAAGTACCAAGAGACCCAGTACTTC. It codes for CASSPGLKYQETQYF.

V usage is TRBV14 and J usage is TRBJ1-1, with a tentative D call TRBD1 (5 bases). Trimming shortened V by 3 bases and J by 0 bases, and 11 bases separated the two germline ends. Germline V lookup: CDR1 SGHDN, CDR2 FVKESK. The CDR3 is 15 residues long. The CDR3 DNA reads TGTGCCAGCAGCCACGGGACTATTATGAACACTGAAGCTTTCTTT. Its protein product is CASSHGTIMNTEAFF.

The chain joins TRBV18 to TRBJ1-1; maybe TRBD1 (5 bases). V lost 6 bases, J lost 5 bases, and 16 bases lay in between. The CDR3 runs to 14 residues. CDR1 is KGHSH, CDR2 LQKENI, per germline. The CDR3 DNA follows: TGTGCCAGCTCCTCCGAGTCCAGGGTGACTGAAGCTTTCTTT. Its protein is CASSSESRVTEAFF.

V and J are TRBV15 and TRBJ2-6; TRBD2 aligns across 7 bases. CDR1 is LNHNV and CDR2 is YYDKDF in the germline V gene (reference sequence). The CDR3 runs to 16 residues. V trimming: 5 bases; J trimming: 4 bases; junction bases outside the gene matches: 8. DNA of the CDR3: TGTGCCACCAGCCCTGCGCGGGGGAGCGGGGCCAACGTCCTGACTTTC. This encodes CATSPARGSGANVLTF.

V is TRBV6-5 and J is TRBJ1-5; TRBD1 matches 8 bases. J was trimmed by 4 bases and V by 6 bases; bases with no gene match: 8. CDR1 is MNHEY, CDR2 SVGAGI, per germline. There are 15 residues in the CDR3. The CDR3 is CASSQGQARNQPQHF. In DNA form, the CDR3 reads TGTGCCAGCAGCCAGGGACAGGCGAGAAATCAGCCCCAGCATTTT.

The chain is built from TRBV30 and TRBJ2-2, with D tentatively TRBD1 (6 bases). V was shortened by 0 bases and J by 4 bases, with 9 bases between the two germline ends. The germline V gene encodes CDR1 GTSNPN and CDR2 SVGIG (reference sequence). The CDR3 is made up of 14 amino acids. The CDR3 sequence: CAWSVLGGTGELFF. Written as DNA, the CDR3 is TGTGCCTGGAGTGTCTTAGGGGGCACCGGGGAGCTGTTTTTT.

This clone was picked up one time. This chain uses TRBV29-1 with TRBJ2-1; TRBD1 is a possible D gene (5 bases). V was trimmed by 8 bases and J by 5 bases, leaving 19 bases between them. The germline V gene encodes CDR1 SQVTM and CDR2 ANQGSEA. This CDR3 is built from 14 residues. In nucleotides, the CDR3 is TGCAGCTCAATGAAGAACAGGCCAAACAATGAGCAGTTCTTC. This translates into CSSMKNRPNNEQFF.

V gene TRBV6-5 combines with J gene TRBJ1-1; D is perhaps TRBD1 (6 bases). The CDR3 has 11 residues. CDR1 is MNHEY and CDR2 is SVGAGI in the germline V gene. Trimming left V 9 bases short and J 4 bases short, with 9 bases between. The DNA of the CDR3 is TGTGCCAGTTTGGGGGCCACTGAAGCTTTCTTT. As protein: CASLGATEAFF.

The chain employs TRBV6-5 and TRBJ1-1; 9 bases are a match to TRBD1. The CDR3 covers 15 residues. The V segment lost 0 bases and the J segment 6 bases; nucleotides outside the gene matches: 5. CDR1 MNHEY and CDR2 SVGAGI come from the germline V gene. CDR3 nucleotides: TGTGCCAGCAGTTACTCCGGGACAGGGAAGGCTGAAGCTTTCTTT. Protein: CASSYSGTGKAEAFF.

V is TRBV28 and J is TRBJ2-7; TRBD2 matches at 9 bases. Trimming at V came to 2 bases and at J to 0 bases, leaving 5 bases not matched to a gene. CDR1 and CDR2 (germline): MDHEN, SYDVKM. The CDR3 totals 16 residues. The CDR3 here is CASSLRGSGSSYEQYV. The CDR3 DNA reads as TGTGCCAGCAGTTTACGGGGTAGCGGGAGCTCCTACGAGCAGTACGTC.

The chain employs TRBV28 and TRBJ1-2; a possible D gene is TRBD1 (6 bases). Between the trimmed V and J ends, which lost 8 bases and 3 bases, there was a span of 13 bases. There are 13 residues in the CDR3. The germline V gene has CDR1 MDHEN and CDR2 SYDVKM. Written as DNA, the CDR3 is TGTGCCAGCGGGATCGGGACACACTATGGCTACACCTTC. Translated, it gives CASGIGTHYGYTF.

The rearrangement links TRBV28 to TRBJ1-5; D is unclear. The CDR3 runs 13 residues. Germline V CDR1 and CDR2: MDHEN, SYDVKM. V shed 7 bases and J shed 6 bases, with 13 bases lying between them. The CDR3 protein is CASIRERSQPQHF. The CDR3 coding sequence is TGTGCCAGCATAAGGGAGAGGAGTCAGCCCCAGCATTTT. The variable domain in full, with the rest retrieved from reference TRBV28 and TRBJ1-5, is DVKVTQSSRYLVKRTGEKVFLECVQDMDHENMFWYRQDPGLGLRLIYFSYDVKMKEKGDIPEGYSVSREKKERFSLILESASTNQTSMYLCASIRERSQPQHFGDGTRLSIL.

The chain joins TRBV18 to TRBJ1-1; D unresolved. CDR1 KGHSH and CDR2 LQKENI come from the germline V gene. V gave up 6 bases and J gave up 3 bases, with 11 bases separating them. This CDR3 region has 13 residues. The CDR3 nucleotides read TGTGCCAGCTCGCCGTTCCGGGACACTGAAGCTTTCTTT. Translated, it gives CASSPFRDTEAFF.

The chain combines TRBV11-2 with TRBJ2-3; a possible D gene is TRBD1 (6 bases). Trimming left V 1 base short and J 0 bases short, with 8 bases between. Germline values: CDR1 SGHAT, CDR2 FQNNGV. There are 15 residues in the CDR3. As DNA, the CDR3 is TGTGCCAGCAGCTTAGGGCAGGGGAGCACAGATACGCAGTATTTT. Amino acids: CASSLGQGSTDTQYF.

The rearrangement links TRBV7-9 to TRBJ1-2; 7 nucleotides match TRBD1. Trimming at V came to 5 bases and at J to 5 bases, leaving 8 bases not matched to a gene. Germline assignment: CDR1 SEHNR and CDR2 FQNEAQ (reference sequence). This CDR3 has 14 amino acids. The CDR3 DNA follows: TGTGCCAGCAGCGCGGCCGGGACAGCTTATGGCTACACCTTC. It yields the protein CASSAAGTAYGYTF.

V usage is TRBV28 and J usage is TRBJ1-3; TRBD1 might be the D (5 bases). V was cut by 7 bases and J by 2 bases, with 12 bases left in between. The CDR3 contains 14 residues. CDR1 MDHEN and CDR2 SYDVKM come from the germline V gene. The CDR3 bases are TGTGCCAGCATCATGGCAGGGCCTGGAAACACCATATATTTT. As protein: CASIMAGPGNTIYF.

The rearrangement uses TRBV11-2 and TRBJ2-3, with 7 bases lining up with TRBD2. The CDR3 has 11 amino acids. The ends lost 6 bases at V and 9 bases at J; junction bases unmatched: 3. In germline, CDR1 is SGHAT, CDR2 FQNNGV. In DNA, the CDR3 is TGTGCCAGCAGGGGGAGGGACACGCAGTATTTT. Encoded protein: CASRGRDTQYF.

The rearrangement links TRBV18 to TRBJ2-7; D call uncertain. CDR1 is KGHSH and CDR2 is LQKENI in the germline V gene. Trimming took off 3 bases at V and 3 bases at J, with 6 bases between the two ends. The CDR3 runs to 12 residues. Here the CDR3 DNA reads TGTGCCAGCTCACCTGACAACTACGAGCAGTACGTC. It translates to CASSPDNYEQYV.